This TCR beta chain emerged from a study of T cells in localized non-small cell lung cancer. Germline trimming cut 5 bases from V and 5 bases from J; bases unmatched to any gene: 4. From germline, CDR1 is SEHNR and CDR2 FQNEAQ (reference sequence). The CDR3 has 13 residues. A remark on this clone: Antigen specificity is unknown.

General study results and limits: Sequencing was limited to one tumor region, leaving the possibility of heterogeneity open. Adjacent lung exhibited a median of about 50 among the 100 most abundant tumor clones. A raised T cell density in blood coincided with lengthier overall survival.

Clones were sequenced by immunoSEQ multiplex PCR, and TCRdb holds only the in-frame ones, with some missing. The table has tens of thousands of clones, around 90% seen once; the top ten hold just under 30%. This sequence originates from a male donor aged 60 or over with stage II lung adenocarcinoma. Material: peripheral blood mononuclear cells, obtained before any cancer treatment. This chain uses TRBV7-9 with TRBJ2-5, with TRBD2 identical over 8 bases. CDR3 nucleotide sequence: TGTGCCAGCAGCCTAAGCGGGAGTGAGACCCAGTACTTC. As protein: CASSLSGSETQYF.